These 18 T cell receptor beta chains originate from one sample sequenced in a study of shared clonotypes between healthy human individuals. The data were produced by immunoSEQ multiplex PCR, yet TCRdb's version contains in-frame clones alone and is incomplete. The sample lists more than 1.2 million clones; about 98.5% were seen once. Source material: naive CD4+ T cells sorted from blood. The subset is: CD45RA+ positively selected. The receptors shown here come from a man between 25 and 39 years old in good health.

V usage is TRBV19 and J usage is TRBJ1-1; no clear D. This CDR3 contains 15 residues. Germline CDR1 LNHDA, CDR2 SQIVND (reference sequence). Between the trimmed V and J ends, which lost 3 bases and 2 bases, there was a span of 13 bases. In DNA, the CDR3 is TGTGCCAGTAGTATCAATAGGGAGATAAACACTGAAGCTTTCTTT. It encodes CASSINREINTEAFF.

The chain is built from TRBV29-1 and TRBJ2-1, with 13 bases that match TRBD2. V lost 6 bases and J lost 9; bases outside the gene matches: 14. CDR1 SQVTM and CDR2 ANQGSEA come from the germline V gene. CDR3 length: 16 amino acids. The CDR3: CSVPRTSGSSGGEQFF. DNA of the CDR3: TGCAGCGTCCCCCGGACTAGCGGGAGCTCCGGAGGTGAGCAGTTCTTC.

This clone was recorded only once. The chain links TRBV2 to TRBJ2-7, with TRBD2 matching over 12 bases. Per the germline V gene, CDR1 is SNHLY and CDR2 is FYNNEI. J gave up 6 bases and V 1 base, and 4 bases lay outside the gene matches. This CDR3 region has 15 residues. The CDR3 nucleotides read TGTGCCAGCAGTGAAGAACTAGCGGGAGGAAGCGAGCAGTACTTC. This codes for CASSEELAGGSEQYF.

The rearrangement uses TRBV18 and TRBJ2-1; no clear D. Germline CDR1 reads KGHSH; CDR2 reads LQKENI. The CDR3 consists of 12 residues. V was clipped by 4 bases and J by 5 bases, with 6 bases between them. CDR3: CASSLRDNEQFF. Here the CDR3 DNA reads TGTGCCAGCTCACTAAGGGACAATGAGCAGTTCTTC.

This clone was seen only a few times. The chain couples TRBV7-2 to TRBJ1-1, with D tentatively TRBD1 (5 bases). The CDR3 is 13 amino acids. With 5 bases removed from V and 1 base from J, the gap between germline ends came to 8 bases. CDR1 and CDR2 from the germline V gene are SGHTA and FQGNSA. This CDR3 reads CASSQGRNTEAFF. CDR3 in DNA: TGTGCCAGCAGCCAGGGTCGGAACACTGAAGCTTTCTTT.

This CDR3 reads CATRKGRELTDTQYF. The CDR3 bases are TGTGCCACCCGAAAAGGGAGAGAGCTCACAGATACGCAGTATTTT. The chain carries TRBV10-3 and TRBJ2-3; possible D gene TRBD2, 5 bases. Germline V gene lookup returns CDR1 ENHRY and CDR2 SYGVKD. The length of the CDR3 is 15 residues. V was trimmed by 10 bases and J by 2 bases, leaving 19 bases between them.

The CDR3 loop is CASSVASGPSTDTQYF. CDR3 in DNA: TGTGCCAGCAGCGTAGCGTCAGGGCCCAGCACAGATACGCAGTATTTT. This rearrangement joins TRBV9 to TRBJ2-3; D is possibly TRBD1 (5 bases). CDR1 is SGDLS, CDR2 YYNGEE, per germline. The CDR3 runs 16 residues. V dropped 0 bases and J dropped 0 bases, with 11 bases sitting between them. Full variable domain (outside the CDR3, taken from reference TRBV9 and TRBJ2-3): DSGVTQTPKHLITATGQRVTLRCSPRSGDLSVYWYQQSLDQGLQFLIQYYNGEERAKGNILERFSAQQFPDLHSELNLSSLELGDSALYFCASSVASGPSTDTQYFGPGTRLTVL.

The chain has TRBV28 and TRBJ2-4; TRBD1 matches 8 bases. The germline V gene encodes CDR1 MDHEN and CDR2 SYDVKM. The CDR3 is made up of 15 amino acids. V dropped 4 bases and J dropped 7; count of bases not matched to a gene: 9. The CDR3 bases are TGTGCCAGCAGTTCGCCTCAGGGGGCCGGTAACATTCAGTACTTC. Protein sequence: CASSSPQGAGNIQYF.

The chain uses TRBV9 and TRBJ1-3; the match to TRBD1 covers 8 bases. J was trimmed by 0 bases and V by 4 bases; bases with no gene match: 9. CDR3 length equals 17 residues. The germline gives CDR1 SGDLS, CDR2 YYNGEE. This CDR3 is CASSTSGQDSSGNTIYF. In DNA, the CDR3 is TGTGCCAGCAGCACCTCGGGACAGGATTCCTCTGGAAACACCATATATTTT.

J is TRBJ2-2 and V is TRBV5-1, with D tentatively TRBD1 (5 bases). CDR3 length equals 15 residues. Trimming removed 4 bases from V and 7 bases from J, with 17 bases in between. Germline loops: CDR1 SGHRS, CDR2 YFSETQ. The CDR3 loop reads CASSIGHPYGGELFF. The CDR3 DNA follows: TGCGCCAGCAGCATAGGACACCCGTACGGCGGGGAGCTGTTTTTT.

The gene calls are TRBV10-2 and TRBJ2-1; 8 nucleotides line up with TRBD2. Losses at the gene ends were 2 bases for V and 15 bases for J; bases not matched to a gene: 12. The germline V gene encodes CDR1 WSHSY and CDR2 SAAADI. This CDR3 comprises 14 residues. CDR3 residues: CASSEPSQLAVGFF. CDR3 in DNA: TGCGCCAGCAGTGAGCCAAGCCAACTAGCGGTCGGGTTCTTC.

The chain couples TRBV11-3 to TRBJ2-3, with no clear D. The germline V gene has CDR1 SGHNT and CDR2 YENEEA. The CDR3 extends over 13 amino acids. Trimming pared 5 bases from V and 11 bases from J, leaving 17 bases between. This chain's CDR3 is CASSPMENPKQYF. The CDR3 DNA reads as TGTGCCAGCAGCCCGATGGAGAACCCAAAGCAGTATTTT.

The chain is built from TRBV15 and TRBJ2-5, with TRBD1 matching 7 bases. With V trimmed by 0 bases and J by 4 bases, 5 bases remained unmatched. This CDR3 is 15 amino acids long. The V gene's germline CDR1 is LNHNV and CDR2 YYDKDF (reference sequence). CDR3 sequence (DNA): TGTGCCACCAGCAGAGATGGACAGGAGAGAGAGACCCAGTACTTC. Encoded protein: CATSRDGQERETQYF.

V is TRBV19 and J is TRBJ2-4; 7 positions agree with TRBD1. Germline V gives CDR1 LNHDA, CDR2 SQIVND (reference sequence). Trimming removed 7 bases from V and 9 bases from J; junction bases left unmatched: 15. This CDR3 is 15 amino acids long. For the CDR3, the DNA is TGTGCCAGTACTGCCGACAGGGCAGAGGAAGTCATTCAGTACTTC. It encodes CASTADRAEEVIQYF.

The V call is TRBV5-1, the J call TRBJ2-7; 8 positions agree with TRBD2. V trimming: 3 bases; J trimming: 6 bases; junction bases outside the gene matches: 20. The germline CDR1 and CDR2 sequences are SGHRS and YFSETQ. The CDR3 contains 18 residues. CDR3 residues: CASSWRGIAGPLKGEQYF. In nucleotides, the CDR3 is TGCGCCAGCAGCTGGAGAGGAATAGCGGGACCCCTTAAGGGCGAGCAGTACTTC. The complete variable domain, with remaining parts taken from reference TRBV5-1 and TRBJ2-7, reads KAGVTQTPRYLIKTRGQQVTLSCSPISGHRSVSWYQQTPGQGLQFLFEYFSETQRNKGNFPGRFSGRQFSNSRSEMNVSTLELGDSALYLCASSWRGIAGPLKGEQYFGPGTRLTVT.

The gene calls are TRBV11-2 and TRBJ1-2, with D possibly matching TRBD1 (5 bases). The CDR3 consists of 18 residues. CDR1 SGHAT and CDR2 FQNNGV come from the germline V gene. Trimming pared 1 base from V and 0 bases from J, leaving 18 bases between. CDR3 DNA: TGTGCCAGCAGCTTAGGGCTCTCAGGGCCCACATCTAACTATGGCTACACCTTC. Its translation is CASSLGLSGPTSNYGYTF. The variable domain in full, with the rest retrieved from reference TRBV11-2 and TRBJ1-2, is EAGVAQSPRYKIIEKRQSVAFWCNPISGHATLYWYQQILGQGPKLLIQFQNNGVVDDSQLPKDRFSAERLKGVDSTLKIQPAKLEDSAVYLCASSLGLSGPTSNYGYTFGSGTRLTVV.

The chain uses TRBV7-9 and TRBJ1-4; D may be TRBD1 (5 bases). Germline CDR1 SEHNR, CDR2 FQNEAQ (reference sequence). Trimming cost V 7 bases and J 0 bases, with 21 bases left between them. The CDR3 spans 18 residues. CDR3 nucleotides: TGTGCCAGCACCCCAAGGGGCCACGGAGGTGCAACTAATGAAAAACTGTTTTTT. It yields the protein CASTPRGHGGATNEKLFF.

The chain is built from TRBV7-3 and TRBJ2-3; a possible D gene is TRBD1 (6 bases). The CDR3 contains 16 residues. Trimming left V 0 bases short and J 3 bases short, with 13 bases between. Germline CDR1 SGHTA, CDR2 FQGTGA. CDR3 nucleotide sequence: TGTGCCAGCAGCTTAACTTTACAGGGTTGGACAGATACGCAGTATTTT. It specifies CASSLTLQGWTDTQYF. Together with reference TRBV7-3 and TRBJ2-3, the CDR3 gives the full variable domain: GAGVSQTPSNKVTEKGKYVELRCDPISGHTALYWYRQSLGQGPEFLIYFQGTGAADDSGLPNDRFFAVRPEGSVSTLKIQRTERGDSAVYLCASSLTLQGWTDTQYFGPGTRLTVL.